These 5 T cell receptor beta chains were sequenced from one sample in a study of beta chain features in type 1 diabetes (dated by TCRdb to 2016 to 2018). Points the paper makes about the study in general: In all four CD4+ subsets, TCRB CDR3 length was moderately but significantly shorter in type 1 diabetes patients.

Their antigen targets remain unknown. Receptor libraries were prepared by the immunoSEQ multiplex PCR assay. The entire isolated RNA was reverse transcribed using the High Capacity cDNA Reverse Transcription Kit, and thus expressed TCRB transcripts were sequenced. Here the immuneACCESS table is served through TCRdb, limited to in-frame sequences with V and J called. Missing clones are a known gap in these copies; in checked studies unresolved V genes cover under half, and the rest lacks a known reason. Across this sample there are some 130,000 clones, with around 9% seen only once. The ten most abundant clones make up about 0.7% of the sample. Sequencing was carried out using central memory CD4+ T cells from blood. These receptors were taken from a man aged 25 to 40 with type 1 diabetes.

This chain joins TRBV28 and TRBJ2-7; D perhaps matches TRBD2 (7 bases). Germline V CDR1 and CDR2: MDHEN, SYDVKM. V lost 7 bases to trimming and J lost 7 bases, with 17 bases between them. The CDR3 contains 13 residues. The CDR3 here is CASNRGAWGEQYF. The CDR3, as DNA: TGTGCCAGCAACCGGGGGGCCTGGGGTGAGCAGTACTTC.

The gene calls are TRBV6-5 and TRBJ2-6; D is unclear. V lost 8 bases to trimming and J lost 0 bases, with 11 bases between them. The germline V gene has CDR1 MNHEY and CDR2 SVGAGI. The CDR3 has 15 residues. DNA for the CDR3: TGTGCCAGCGGGCAGTTAACCTCTGGGGCCAACGTCCTGACTTTC. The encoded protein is CASGQLTSGANVLTF.

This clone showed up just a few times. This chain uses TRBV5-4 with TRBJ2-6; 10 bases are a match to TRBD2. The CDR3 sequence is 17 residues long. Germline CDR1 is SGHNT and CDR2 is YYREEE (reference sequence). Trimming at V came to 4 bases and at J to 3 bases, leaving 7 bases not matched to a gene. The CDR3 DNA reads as TGTGCCAGCAGCCTGGGGGGACTAGCGTATGGGGCCAACGTCCTGACTTTC. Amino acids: CASSLGGLAYGANVLTF.

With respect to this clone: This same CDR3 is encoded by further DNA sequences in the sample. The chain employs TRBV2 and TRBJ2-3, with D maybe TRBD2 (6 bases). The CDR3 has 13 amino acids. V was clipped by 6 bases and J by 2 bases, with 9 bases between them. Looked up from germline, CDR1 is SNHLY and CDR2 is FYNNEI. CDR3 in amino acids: CASREGYTDTQYF. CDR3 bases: TGTGCCAGCAGGGAGGGGTACACAGATACGCAGTATTTT.

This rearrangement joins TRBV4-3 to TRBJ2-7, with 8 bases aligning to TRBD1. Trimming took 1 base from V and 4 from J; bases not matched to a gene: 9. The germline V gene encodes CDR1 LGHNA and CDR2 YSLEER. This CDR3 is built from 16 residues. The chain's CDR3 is CASSQGTRQGSYEQYF. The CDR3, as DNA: TGCGCCAGCAGCCAAGGGACCCGACAGGGGTCTTACGAGCAGTACTTC.